The sequence of this T cell receptor beta chain was determined in a study of cytomegalovirus exposure and HLA in healthy donors. Study as a whole: Ancestry clustering placed 70% to 90% of several hundred genotyped donors in the Caucasian-associated cluster.

Researchers ran the PCR with 60 Vbeta and 13 Jbeta primers. TCRdb's table, derived via immunoSEQ multiplex PCR, lists solely in-frame clones and lacks some. The sample has over 150,000 clones, over 80% seen once. Points on this clone: What it recognizes is unknown.

Deletions cut 6 bases from V and 5 bases from J, with 17 bases between. Germline V gene sequence: CDR1 SGDLS, CDR2 YYNGEE. The CDR3 contains 14 residues. While unrecorded immune exposures were likely, the donors were nominally healthy when sampled. Study-wide results and limits: Some highly shared sequence variants likely arose as a pipeline artifact.

This TCR derives from a boy under 10 years old in good health and CMV-seronegative. V is TRBV9 and J is TRBJ1-2; maybe TRBD1 (5 bases). The source material was PBMCs. The chain's CDR3 is CASTPQAGRYGYTF. CDR3 bases: TGTGCCAGCACCCCCCAGGCAGGGAGGTATGGCTACACCTTC.